This T cell receptor beta chain was found in a study of T cell responses to AZD1222 COVID-19 vaccine. Study summary: Pooled in the analysis were second doses at about 4 or about 12 weeks.

Assay: immunoSEQ multiplex PCR; the TCRdb copy retains only in-frame clones and omits some. The sample includes about 140,000 clones, 85% to 90% of them seen just once. V lost 7 bases and J lost 6, with 12 bases in between. Germline CDR1 and CDR2: SNHLY and FYNNEI. The CDR3 runs 13 residues. The specimen was peripheral blood, collected on day 0 of AZD1222 vaccination. The genes are TRBV2 and TRBJ2-2; unclear D gene. This sequence was found in an adult in good health. The CDR3 DNA sequence: TGTGCCAGCAAGGATCTAAGTGCCGGGGAGCTGTTTTTT. Encoded protein: CASKDLSAGELFF.